The rows below give T cell receptor beta chains drawn from one sample of a study of regulatory T cells in long-lasting Graves disease. TCRdb re-analysed the multiplex PCR reads in MiXCR, keeping a single row per CDR3 protein. Of approximately 310,000 distinct CDR3 sequences detected, over 15% appear once; the ten largest clones hold 38%. The material sequenced was peripheral blood mononuclear cells (PBMCs), taken at new diagnosis, from a patient treated with antithyroid drugs. The receptor source for this set is a female donor with Graves disease. Both conserved end residues are part of each CDR3. The order of the fields is V gene, D gene, J gene, clone size, CDR3 protein. A D gene is named only where the DNA matches it firmly. Size values are once, few and many counts, or a class for expanded clones, and some rows have none.

V: TRBV28
D: .
J: TRBJ1-5
size: many
CDR3: CASSSSKRGNNQPQHF

V: TRBV24-1
D: TRBD1
J: TRBJ1-2
size: few
CDR3: CATSASLPGQGYYGYTF

V: TRBV28
D: .
J: TRBJ1-6
size: few
CDR3: CASSVFGPGNSPLHF

V: TRBV15
D: TRBD1
J: TRBJ1-4
size: .
CDR3: CATSRDLDRVGNEKLFF

V: TRBV12-3/TRBV12-4
D: .
J: TRBJ1-2
size: many
CDR3: CASSLGRDYGYTF

V: TRBV5-1
D: .
J: TRBJ2-7
size: .
CDR3: CASSLGSSMYEQYF

V: TRBV11-2
D: .
J: TRBJ1-1
size: many
CDR3: CASRGPMNTEAFF

V: TRBV29-1
D: .
J: TRBJ2-5
size: .
CDR3: CSVGMRLAQETQYF

V: TRBV19
D: TRBD1
J: TRBJ1-4
size: many
CDR3: CASSTPGQATGGLFF

V: TRBV11-2
D: .
J: TRBJ1-5
size: many
CDR3: CASSLGGALNQPQHF

V: TRBV5-1
D: .
J: TRBJ2-1
size: many
CDR3: CASSSSGASSYNEQFF

V: TRBV6-1
D: TRBD1
J: TRBJ1-1
size: many
CDR3: CASRRGTGGIAEAFF

V: TRBV2
D: .
J: TRBJ1-2
size: many
CDR3: CASKQDNYGYTF

V: TRBV7-2
D: .
J: TRBJ1-3
size: .
CDR3: CASSYTRDTGNTIYF

V: TRBV4-1
D: TRBD1
J: TRBJ1-1
size: few
CDR3: CASSPLGTASTEAFF

V: TRBV28
D: TRBD2
J: TRBJ2-3
size: many
CDR3: CASSPQAGGGDTQYF

V: TRBV27
D: .
J: TRBJ1-5
size: many
CDR3: CASSLFGGLGNQPQHF

V: TRBV25-1
D: .
J: TRBJ2-1
size: .
CDR3: CASSRAGGNEQFF

V: TRBV20-1
D: .
J: TRBJ2-3
size: many
CDR3: CSARRTDTQYF

V: TRBV11-2
D: TRBD1
J: TRBJ1-2
size: many
CDR3: CASSSLRTGPYLYGYTF

V: TRBV20-1
D: .
J: TRBJ1-5
size: .
CDR3: CSARDSLSGNQPQHF

V: TRBV12-5
D: .
J: TRBJ1-5
size: many
CDR3: CASGDAGSSNQPQHF

V: TRBV27
D: .
J: TRBJ1-6
size: many
CDR3: CASSLLYNSPLHF

V: TRBV12-5
D: TRBD2
J: TRBJ2-3
size: .
CDR3: CASGPPRLAGGGPDTQYF

V: TRBV2
D: .
J: TRBJ2-5
size: many
CDR3: CASEAGAQETQYF

V: TRBV28
D: TRBD2
J: TRBJ2-1
size: many
CDR3: CASSLRTSGRLIDEQFF

V: TRBV18
D: .
J: TRBJ1-5
size: few
CDR3: CASSPGGGDQPQHF

V: TRBV15
D: .
J: TRBJ1-6
size: .
CDR3: CATSRDRRVGPLHF

V: TRBV2
D: .
J: TRBJ1-4
size: many
CDR3: CASNVNGLNEKLFF

V: TRBV27
D: .
J: TRBJ2-7
size: .
CDR3: CASKGGSGQLTYEQYF

V: TRBV27
D: TRBD1
J: TRBJ1-1
size: many
CDR3: CASSLTGGSTEAFF

V: TRBV11-3
D: TRBD1
J: TRBJ2-3
size: many
CDR3: CASSSQGAKGTQYF

V: TRBV27
D: .
J: TRBJ1-6
size: many
CDR3: CASSKGYNSPLHF

V: TRBV4-1
D: TRBD1
J: TRBJ2-1
size: .
CDR3: CASSQAGTAYNEQFF

V: TRBV19
D: TRBD2
J: TRBJ2-1
size: many
CDR3: CASNPGLAGYNEQFF

V: TRBV9
D: .
J: TRBJ2-5
size: many
CDR3: CASSPRDWETQYF

V: TRBV19
D: TRBD1
J: TRBJ2-5
size: many
CDR3: CASSISGQGYGETQYF

V: TRBV28
D: TRBD1
J: TRBJ1-5
size: many
CDR3: CASSFSTGGYQPQHF

V: TRBV12-3/TRBV12-4
D: TRBD1
J: TRBJ2-5
size: many
CDR3: CASSYYVGQGILETQYF

V: TRBV28
D: TRBD2
J: TRBJ2-7
size: .
CDR3: CASSFGGGARAEQYF